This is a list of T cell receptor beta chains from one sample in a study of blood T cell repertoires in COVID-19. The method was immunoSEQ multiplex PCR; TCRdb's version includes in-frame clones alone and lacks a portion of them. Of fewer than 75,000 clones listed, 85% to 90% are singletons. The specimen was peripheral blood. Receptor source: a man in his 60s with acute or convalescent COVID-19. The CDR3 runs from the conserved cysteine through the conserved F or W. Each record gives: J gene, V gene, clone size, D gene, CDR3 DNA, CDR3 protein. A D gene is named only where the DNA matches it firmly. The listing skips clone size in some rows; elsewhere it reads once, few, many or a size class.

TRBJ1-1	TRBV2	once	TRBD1	TGTGCCAGCAGTACGACAGGGGGCCGGAGAATTACTGAAGCTTTCTTT	CASSTTGGRRITEAFF
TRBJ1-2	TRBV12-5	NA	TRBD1	TGTGCTAGTGGTTTGGTTGGAATTACGGTCGACAGGGTATTCTCTAGGTATGGCTACACCTTC	CASGLVGITVDRVFSRYGYTF
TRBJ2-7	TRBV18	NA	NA	TGTGCCAGCTCACCAAGGGAGTCCTACGAGCAGTACTTC	CASSPRESYEQYF
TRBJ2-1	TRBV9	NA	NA	TGTGCCAGCAGTTATGGACTCACACACTCCTACAATGAGCAGTTCTTC	CASSYGLTHSYNEQFF
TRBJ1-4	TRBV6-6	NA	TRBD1	TGTGCCAGCAGACCAGGGGGCGCGAGTGAAAAACTGTTTTTT	CASRPGGASEKLFF
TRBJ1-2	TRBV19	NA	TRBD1	TGTGCCAGTAGTCTGCGGACAGGGAGAAACTATGGCTACACCTTC	CASSLRTGRNYGYTF
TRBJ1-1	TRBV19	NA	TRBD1	TGTGCCAGCGGACAGGGTAAATTGGGAGCTTTCTTT	CASGQGKLGAFF
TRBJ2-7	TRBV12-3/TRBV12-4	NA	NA	TGTGCCAGCAGTTTCGGGTACCGGGACATCTACTTC	CASSFGYRDIYF
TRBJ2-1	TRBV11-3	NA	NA	TGTGCCAGCAGCTCCCCGGCAGGGCCCCCCTACAATGAGCAGTTCTTC	CASSSPAGPPYNEQFF
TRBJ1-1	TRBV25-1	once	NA	TGTGCCAGCAGTGAAGAGGGAGCAATGAACACTGAAGCTTTCTTT	CASSEEGAMNTEAFF
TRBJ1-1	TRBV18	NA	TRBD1	TGTGCCAGCTCTGGACAGGGGAACACTGAAGCTTTCTTT	CASSGQGNTEAFF
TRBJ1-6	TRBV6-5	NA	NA	TGTGCCAGCAGAGTACAGGGTCAAAATTCACCCCTCCACTTT	CASRVQGQNSPLHF
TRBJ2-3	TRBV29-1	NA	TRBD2	TGCAGCGTTGCCGGGTTAGCGGGGGGCCGTGGCACAGATACGCAGTATTTT	CSVAGLAGGRGTDTQYF
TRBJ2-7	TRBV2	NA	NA	TGTGCCAGCAGTGTGGGCAGTGATCCCTCCTACGAGCAGTACTTC	CASSVGSDPSYEQYF
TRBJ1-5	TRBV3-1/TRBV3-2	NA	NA	TGTGCCAGCAGCCTGGGGGGGGGAAACAATCAGCCCCAGCATTTT	CASSLGGGNNQPQHF
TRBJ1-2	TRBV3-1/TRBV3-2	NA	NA	TGTGCCAGCGGGGCAGGGCCCGATTATGGCTACACCTTC	CASGAGPDYGYTF
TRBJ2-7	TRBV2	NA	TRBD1	TGTGCCAGCAGTGAATCCGGACAGGGTGGTATGGGGGAGCAGTACTTC	CASSESGQGGMGEQYF
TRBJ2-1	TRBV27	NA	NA	TGTGCCAGCAGCCAGGGCAATGAGCAGTTCTTC	CASSQGNEQFF
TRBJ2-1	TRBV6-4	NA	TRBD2	TGTGCCAGCAGTGACTCAGGGACTAGCGGATACAATGAGCAGTTCTTC	CASSDSGTSGYNEQFF
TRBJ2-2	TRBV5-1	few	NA	TGCGCCAGCAGCTTGGAAGTCGGAGGGGGCTTCGGGGAGCTGTTTTTT	CASSLEVGGGFGELFF
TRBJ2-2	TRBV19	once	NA	TGTGCCACAGAGAGGAGAAACACCGGGGAGCTGTTTTTT	CATERRNTGELFF
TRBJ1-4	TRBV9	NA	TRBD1	TGTGCCAGCAGCTCGGACAGGGAGGAAAAACTGTTTTTT	CASSSDREEKLFF
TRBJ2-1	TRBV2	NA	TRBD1	TGTGCCAGCAGTGGGGAGTCCGGGACAGTCGTTCGCAATGAGCAGTTCTTC	CASSGESGTVVRNEQFF
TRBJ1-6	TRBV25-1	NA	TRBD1	TGTGCCAGCAGCAGACAGGGGAATTCACCCCTCCACTTT	CASSRQGNSPLHF
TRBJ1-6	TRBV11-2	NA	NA	TGTGCCAGCAGCAACCGGGACACTCAAGTTTCACCCCTCCACTTT	CASSNRDTQVSPLHF
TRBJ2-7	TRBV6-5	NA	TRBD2	TGTGCCAGCAGAACTCTAGCGGGGGGACTCTACGAGCAGTACTTC	CASRTLAGGLYEQYF
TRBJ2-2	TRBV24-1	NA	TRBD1	TGTGCCACTGCGACAGGGTACACCGGGGAGCTGTTTTTT	CATATGYTGELFF
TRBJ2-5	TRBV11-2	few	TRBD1	TGTGCCAGCAGCTTCAGACAGGGGTTAGGAGAGACCCAGTACTTC	CASSFRQGLGETQYF